This TCR beta chain stems from a study of shared clonotypes between healthy human individuals. The CDR3 runs 15 residues. Germline trimming cut 6 bases from V and 5 bases from J; bases unmatched to any gene: 10. Germline-derived CDR1 and CDR2 are SNHLY and FYNNEI. Profiled with immunoSEQ multiplex PCR; TCRdb holds only in-frame clones, not every one. The sample records about 480,000 clones, about three quarters being singletons. What was sequenced was PBMCs. The source of this sequence is a woman aged 35 to 49 in good health. Some clones in this sample may be carry-over from other donors' samples. The rearrangement uses TRBV2 and TRBJ2-1, with TRBD1 matching over 7 bases. The CDR3, as DNA: TGTGCCAGCAGGTCTCTAGGGACAGCTAACAATGAGCAGTTCTTC. Amino acid sequence: CASRSLGTANNEQFF.